This TCR beta chain was sequenced during a study of neoadjuvant anti-PD-1 for oral cavity cancer. Study as a whole: Patients without progression got a fourth dose around day 43.

Profiling relied on immunoSEQ multiplex PCR, and the TCRdb table lists in-frame clones only, not all of them. The sample includes tens of thousands of clones, 83% of them seen just once. V lost 3 bases and J 5 bases, leaving 16 bases between the germline ends. Germline V lookup: CDR1 LGHNA, CDR2 YNFKEQ. The CDR3 contains 15 residues. Sequencing used PBMCs, obtained before nivolumab (anti-PD-1) treatment. The gene calls are TRBV4-2 and TRBJ1-1; a weak D match, TRBD1 (5 bases). This receptor was obtained from a person aged 40 to 85 with oral cavity squamous cell carcinoma. The CDR3 reads CASSQGPGSETEAFF. The CDR3 coding sequence is TGTGCCAGCAGCCAGGGGCCCGGGTCTGAGACTGAAGCTTTCTTT.